Here is one TCR beta chain with its context. Its antigen is undetermined. The source of the sample is a study of blood T cells in healthy people across ages. The study's findings and limits: Diversity estimated from one million T cells was considered an underestimate.

The germline V gene encodes CDR1 SNHLY and CDR2 FYNNEI. This CDR3 has 13 residues. Sample-barcoded 5' priming and a J-beta primer mix drove a second PCR of about 6 to 12 cycles. One entry per CDR3 protein results from TCRdb running MiXCR on the 5' RACE reads. The data hold 780,000 or so distinct CDR3 sequences, with 56% observed a single time. This TCR was sampled from a man aged 40-49 years in good health. The rearrangement uses TRBV2 and TRBJ2-5; no clear D gene. The last part of the DNA fits TRBJ2-7 better; the J call may be wrong. The specimen sequenced was blood. The CDR3 DNA reads as TGTGCCAGCAGTGTGAAACTAATGGGCGAGCAGTACTTC. Translation: CASSVKLMGEQYF.